A selection of T cell receptor beta chains follows, all from one sample in a study of regulatory T cells in long-lasting Graves disease. In TCRdb, the multiplex PCR reads were re-called with MiXCR into one record per CDR3 protein. Of about 400,000 distinct CDR3 sequences in the sample, about a fifth were seen once. The sample in question was peripheral blood mononuclear cells (PBMCs), obtained when the disease was refractory, from a patient treated with antithyroid drugs. These receptors all come from a female donor with Graves disease. CDR3s include the opening cysteine and the closing phenylalanine or tryptophan. The order of the fields is clone size, J gene, V gene, D gene, CDR3 DNA, CDR3 protein. A D gene is named only where the DNA matches it firmly. Not all rows give a size; the values are once, few, many and, for expanded clones, a class.

once	TRBJ2-5	TRBV20-1	TRBD2	TGCAGTGCTAGCGACACTAGCGTACAAGAGACCCAGTACTTC	CSASDTSVQETQYF
.	TRBJ2-7	TRBV30	TRBD2	TGTGCCTGCGGTAGCGGGAGGGAATACGAGCAGTACTTC	CACGSGREYEQYF
few	TRBJ1-2	TRBV15	.	TGTGCCACCAGCAGAGATATTGCCTATGGCTACACCTTC	CATSRDIAYGYTF
.	TRBJ1-1	TRBV27	.	TGTGCCAGCAGTTCCCGGGGGGGGGACGGTTTGAACACTGAAGCTTTCTTT	CASSSRGGDGLNTEAFF
many	TRBJ1-4	TRBV9	.	TGTGCCAGCAGCGGGGGAGCCTTCAATGAAAAACTGTTTTTT	CASSGGAFNEKLFF
.	TRBJ2-3	TRBV6-2/TRBV6-3	.	TGTGCCAGCAGAAGACTAGACACAGATACGCAGTATTTT	CASRRLDTDTQYF
many	TRBJ1-1	TRBV2	TRBD1	TGTGCCAGCAGGGGGACAGCTGGTTCAGCTTTCTTT	CASRGTAGSAFF
many	TRBJ2-5	TRBV7-9	.	TGTGCCAGCAGCCATAATAAGGGGAGCTTTAACCAAGAGACCCAGTACTTC	CASSHNKGSFNQETQYF
.	TRBJ2-5	TRBV6-9	.	TGTGCCAGCAGTTACTCAAACCTTCAAGAGACCCAGTACTTC	CASSYSNLQETQYF
many	TRBJ1-5	TRBV12-3/TRBV12-4	TRBD1	TGTGCCAGCAGTTTAGATAGTGACAGGGGCACAAATCAGCCCCAGCATTTT	CASSLDSDRGTNQPQHF
many	TRBJ1-6	TRBV7-2	TRBD1	TGTGCCAGCAGCCCGGGGGACAGGGTCTACCTCCACTTT	CASSPGDRVYLHF
.	TRBJ1-1	TRBV7-9	.	TGTGCCAGCAGCTTAGCTAGGGACATAACACACATGAACACTGAAGCTTTCTTT	CASSLARDITHMNTEAFF
few	TRBJ2-1	TRBV7-9	.	TGTGCCAGCAGCCTCAAGGGGGGCCCCTACAATGAGCAGTTCTTC	CASSLKGGPYNEQFF
.	TRBJ1-4	TRBV4-3	.	TGCGCCAGCAGCCAACTTCGGACGGAGAATGAAAAACTGTTTTTT	CASSQLRTENEKLFF
many	TRBJ1-1	TRBV12-3/TRBV12-4	.	TGTGCCAGCAGTTCCCAATCTTGGGTCGGTGAAGCTTTCTTT	CASSSQSWVGEAFF
.	TRBJ1-2	TRBV30	.	TGTGCCTGGAGTGTGAGAGACAGCCGTTGGGGCTACACCTTC	CAWSVRDSRWGYTF
.	TRBJ1-5	TRBV29-1	.	TGCAGCGTTGGGGAATTGGGGGGTCAGCCCCAGCATTTT	CSVGELGGQPQHF
many	TRBJ2-5	TRBV12-3/TRBV12-4	TRBD1	TGTGCCAGCAGTCGACGGACAGGAGGCGGAGAGACCCAGTACTTC	CASSRRTGGGETQYF
.	TRBJ2-7	TRBV6-2/TRBV6-3	.	TGTGCCAGCAGTTACTCCGCTGCCCACGAGCAGTACTTC	CASSYSAAHEQYF
many	TRBJ1-1	TRBV20-1	.	TGCAGTGCTAGAGATTTCCGGCGGGGTAACACTGAAGCTTTCTTT	CSARDFRRGNTEAFF
.	TRBJ2-2	TRBV3-1	.	TGTGCCAGCAGCCAAGACCAGACGGGCGCGAACGCCGGGGAGCTGTTTTTT	CASSQDQTGANAGELFF
many	TRBJ1-6	TRBV28	.	TGTGCCAGCAGTCCCACGACATCGAGCCTCAATTCACCCCTCCACTTT	CASSPTTSSLNSPLHF
many	TRBJ2-2	TRBV12-3/TRBV12-4	TRBD2	TGTGCCAGCAGCCGGGCTCTGGCGGGAGGGCCCGGAGCCGGGGAGCTGTTTTTT	CASSRALAGGPGAGELFF
.	TRBJ1-3	TRBV30	.	TGTGCCTGGAGTGGGGGGAGCTCTGGAAACACCATATATTTT	CAWSGGSSGNTIYF
many	TRBJ1-5	TRBV6-1	.	TGTGCCAGCAGTGAATTGTATCGGAACAATCAGCCCCAGCATTTT	CASSELYRNNQPQHF
.	TRBJ2-3	TRBV7-9	TRBD1	TGTGCCAGCAGCCGGACAGGGATGACGGCAGATACGCAGTATTTT	CASSRTGMTADTQYF
.	TRBJ2-5	TRBV5-6	TRBD2	TGTGCCAGCAGTCCTCTGCGGGGGGAGACCCAGTACTTC	CASSPLRGETQYF
few	TRBJ2-7	TRBV20-1	.	TGCAGTGCTAACGGCGGGGACAGTCCTACCTACGAGCAGTACTTC	CSANGGDSPTYEQYF
many	TRBJ2-7	TRBV28	.	TGTGCCAGCAGTTTGGTACAGGGTAGCTCCTACGAGCAGTACTTC	CASSLVQGSSYEQYF
many	TRBJ2-7	TRBV19	.	TGTGCCAGTAGTTGGGACGGCTCCTACGAGCAGTACTTC	CASSWDGSYEQYF
few	TRBJ2-1	TRBV27	TRBD2	TGTGCCAGCAGTTTGGGTAGCGGGAGATCCTACAATGAGCAGTTCTTC	CASSLGSGRSYNEQFF
many	TRBJ1-5	TRBV6-5	.	TGTGCCAGCAGTTACATAGATTTGGGAAGTCAGCCCCAGCATTTT	CASSYIDLGSQPQHF
few	TRBJ1-1	TRBV20-1	.	TGCAGTGCCCCCTTGGGGGGGCGGAACACTGAAGCTTTCTTT	CSAPLGGRNTEAFF
many	TRBJ2-7	TRBV30	.	TGTGCCTGGAGTACGGGGCGCGAGCAGTACTTC	CAWSTGREQYF
.	TRBJ2-5	TRBV6-1	TRBD1	TGTGCCAGCACTCCCGGAAGGGGGCTCCCAGAGACCCAGTACTTC	CASTPGRGLPETQYF
many	TRBJ1-5	TRBV27	.	TGTGCCAGCAGTTTAACTCAGGGGAATCAGCCCCAGCATTTT	CASSLTQGNQPQHF
few	TRBJ2-7	TRBV28	TRBD1	TGTGTCAGCAGCCCTCGGACAGGGGGCCTGGACGAGCAGCACTTC	CVSSPRTGGLDEQHF
once	TRBJ2-1	TRBV6-2/TRBV6-3	.	TGTGCCAGCAGTGGATTAGGTGAGGGCCCCAATGAGCAGTTCTTC	CASSGLGEGPNEQFF
many	TRBJ2-7	TRBV7-9	.	TGTGCCAGCAGCCCGGACTGGAACTACGAGCAGTACTTC	CASSPDWNYEQYF
.	TRBJ2-2	TRBV28	.	TGTGCCAGCAGTTCGTTTGGTGGGGGGGCTAGCACCGGGGAGCTGTTTTTT	CASSSFGGGASTGELFF
few	TRBJ2-5	TRBV7-9	TRBD1	TGTGCCAGCAGTTACGGGACAGGGAGCCAAGAGACCCAGTACTTC	CASSYGTGSQETQYF